A selection of T cell receptor beta chains follows, all from one sample in a study of early T cells in non-severe SARS-CoV-2 infection. TCRdb re-called the 5' RACE reads through MiXCR, storing one row per CDR3 protein. The top ten hold 3.5% to 5% of the sample, which has around 83,000 distinct CDR3 sequences, roughly 12% seen once. The material was whole blood, obtained at baseline. These TCRs come from an adult who was a healthcare worker with PCR-confirmed SARS-CoV-2 infection or an uninfected control (not recorded which). Both conserved end residues are part of each CDR3. Fields, in order: V gene, CDR3 length, clone size, J gene, D gene, CDR3 DNA, CDR3 protein. A D gene is named only where the DNA matches it firmly. Only part of the rows carry a size: once, few, many, or a class if the clone is expanded.

TRBV6-2/TRBV6-3,13,-,TRBJ1-1,TRBD1,TGTGCCACCCAGCCGGGACAGGGGGCGCAGGCTTTCTTT,CATQPGQGAQAFF
TRBV28,13,few,TRBJ1-1,-,TGTGCCAGCAGCTCCCCCGTGCGGGAGGAAGCTTTCTTT,CASSSPVREEAFF
TRBV12-3/TRBV12-4,11,many,TRBJ1-1,-,TGTGCCAGCAGTTTGATGGGAGAAGCTTTCTTT,CASSLMGEAFF
TRBV11-2,16,-,TRBJ2-7,TRBD2,TGTGCCAGCAGCTTAACAGCGGGGGCGAGCTCCTACGAGCAGTACTTC,CASSLTAGASSYEQYF
TRBV21-1,16,-,TRBJ2-7,-,TGTGCCAGCAGCAAAGCTACCCACCCCTCTTCCTACGAGCAGTACTTC,CASSKATHPSSYEQYF
TRBV29-1,14,few,TRBJ2-3,-,TGCAGCGTTGAAGGAGGAGATAGCACAGATACGCAGTATTTT,CSVEGGDSTDTQYF
TRBV6-5,12,many,TRBJ1-5,-,TGTGCCAGCAGCGGTGGATTCGGAGCCCAGCATTTT,CASSGGFGAQHF
TRBV20-1,14,many,TRBJ2-7,TRBD2,TGCAGTGCTCAGACTAGCGGGAGGCTCTACGAGCAGTACTTC,CSAQTSGRLYEQYF
TRBV20-1,17,-,TRBJ2-1,TRBD2,TGCAGTGCTAGGGGGGGACTAGCGGGAGTGCCCGTCTATGAGCAGTTCTTC,CSARGGLAGVPVYEQFF
TRBV7-9,11,-,TRBJ2-7,-,TGTGCCAGCAGCTACAAGAACGAGCAGTACTTC,CASSYKNEQYF
TRBV6-1,14,many,TRBJ2-3,-,TGTGCCAGCAGTGGGACAGCTAACACAGATACGCAGTATTTT,CASSGTANTDTQYF
TRBV12-5,15,many,TRBJ2-7,-,TGTGCTAGTGGTCCCCGTCGACAGAAGTCCTACGAGCAGTACTTC,CASGPRRQKSYEQYF
TRBV14,9,many,TRBJ1-2,-,TGTGCCAGCAGCCCCGGACGGCACTTC,CASSPGRHF